Each of the 2 T cell receptor beta chains below was sequenced from the same sample in a study of CD8 T cell repertoires and HIV-1 epitope variants. Their cognate antigens are unknown. The assay was immunoSEQ multiplex PCR, and TCRdb's table has in-frame clones only and misses some. Here the sample spans 5,700 or so clones, roughly 60% being singletons. The specimen sequenced was cultured CD8+ T cells derived from PBMCs. These receptors originate from a male donor with HIV.

This chain uses TRBV9 with TRBJ1-3; D possibly corresponds to TRBD1 (6 bases). CDR1 is SGDLS, CDR2 YYNGEE, per germline. The CDR3 totals 15 residues. V was shortened by 3 bases and J by 0 bases, with 10 bases between the two germline ends. The CDR3 nucleotides read TGTGCCAGCAGCGGAGACAGGAGCTCTGGAAACACCATATATTTT. Protein sequence: CASSGDRSSGNTIYF.

This chain's CDR3 is CSVFEGMAYEQYF. The CDR3 DNA reads TGCAGCGTTTTTGAAGGGATGGCCTACGAGCAGTACTTC. V usage is TRBV29-1 and J usage is TRBJ2-7; no firm D call. V lost 5 bases, J lost 2 bases, and 13 bases lay in between. The CDR3 totals 13 residues. Germline-derived CDR1 and CDR2 are SQVTM and ANQGSEA.